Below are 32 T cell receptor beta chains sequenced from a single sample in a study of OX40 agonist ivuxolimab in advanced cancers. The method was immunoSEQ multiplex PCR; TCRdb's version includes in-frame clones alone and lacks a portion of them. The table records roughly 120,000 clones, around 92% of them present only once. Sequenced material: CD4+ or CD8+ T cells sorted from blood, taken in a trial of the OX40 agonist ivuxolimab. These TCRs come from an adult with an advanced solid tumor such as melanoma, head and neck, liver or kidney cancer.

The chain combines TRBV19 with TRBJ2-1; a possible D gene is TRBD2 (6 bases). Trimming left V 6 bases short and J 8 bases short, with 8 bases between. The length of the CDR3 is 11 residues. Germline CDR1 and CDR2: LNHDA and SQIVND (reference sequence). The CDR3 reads CASRGGHEQFF. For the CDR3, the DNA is TGTGCCAGTAGGGGGGGTCATGAGCAGTTCTTC.

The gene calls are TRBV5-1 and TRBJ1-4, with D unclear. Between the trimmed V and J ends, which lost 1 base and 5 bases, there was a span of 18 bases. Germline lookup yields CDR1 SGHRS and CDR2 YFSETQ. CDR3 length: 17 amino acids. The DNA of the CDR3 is TGCGCCAGCAGCTTGATGGGAAGGGTGGACCCCAATGAAAAACTGTTTTTT. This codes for CASSLMGRVDPNEKLFF. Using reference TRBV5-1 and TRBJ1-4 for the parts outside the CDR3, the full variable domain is KAGVTQTPRYLIKTRGQQVTLSCSPISGHRSVSWYQQTPGQGLQFLFEYFSETQRNKGNFPGRFSGRQFSNSRSEMNVSTLELGDSALYLCASSLMGRVDPNEKLFFGSGTQLSVL.

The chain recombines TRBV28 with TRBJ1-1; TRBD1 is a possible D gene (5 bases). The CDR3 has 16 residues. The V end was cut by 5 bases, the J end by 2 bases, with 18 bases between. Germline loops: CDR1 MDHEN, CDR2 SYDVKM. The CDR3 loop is CASSIQFRVLNTEAFF. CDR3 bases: TGTGCCAGCAGTATACAATTCAGGGTCTTAAACACTGAAGCTTTCTTT. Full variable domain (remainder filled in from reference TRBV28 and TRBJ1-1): DVKVTQSSRYLVKRTGEKVFLECVQDMDHENMFWYRQDPGLGLRLIYFSYDVKMKEKGDIPEGYSVSREKKERFSLILESASTNQTSMYLCASSIQFRVLNTEAFFGQGTRLTVV.

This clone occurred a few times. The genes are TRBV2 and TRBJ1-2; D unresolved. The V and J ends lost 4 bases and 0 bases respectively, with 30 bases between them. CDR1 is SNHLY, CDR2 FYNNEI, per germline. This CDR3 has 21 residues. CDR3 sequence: CASSVPPSYIRKRQANYGYTF. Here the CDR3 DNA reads TGTGCCAGCAGTGTTCCCCCCTCCTACATCCGGAAGAGGCAAGCTAACTATGGCTACACCTTC.

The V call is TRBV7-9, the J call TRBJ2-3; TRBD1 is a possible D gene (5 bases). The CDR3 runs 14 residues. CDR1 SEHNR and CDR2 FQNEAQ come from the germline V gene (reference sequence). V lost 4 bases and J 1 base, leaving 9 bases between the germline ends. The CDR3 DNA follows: TGTGCCAGCAGCTCGACAGTTCGCACAGATACGCAGTATTTT. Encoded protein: CASSSTVRTDTQYF.

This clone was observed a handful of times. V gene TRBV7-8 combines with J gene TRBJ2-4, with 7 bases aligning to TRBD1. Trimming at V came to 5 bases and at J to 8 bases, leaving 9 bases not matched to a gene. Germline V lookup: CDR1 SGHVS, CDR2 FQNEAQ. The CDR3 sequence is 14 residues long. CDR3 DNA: TGTGCCAGCAGCATACAGACCACAGGGGACATTCAGTACTTC. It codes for CASSIQTTGDIQYF.

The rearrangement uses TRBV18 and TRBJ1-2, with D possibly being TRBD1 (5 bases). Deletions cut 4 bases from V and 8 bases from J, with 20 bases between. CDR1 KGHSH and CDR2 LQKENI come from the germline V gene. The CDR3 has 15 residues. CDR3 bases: TGTGCCAGCTCACTGAACTCCCCTGGTGGGGGGGGCTACACCTTC. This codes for CASSLNSPGGGGYTF.

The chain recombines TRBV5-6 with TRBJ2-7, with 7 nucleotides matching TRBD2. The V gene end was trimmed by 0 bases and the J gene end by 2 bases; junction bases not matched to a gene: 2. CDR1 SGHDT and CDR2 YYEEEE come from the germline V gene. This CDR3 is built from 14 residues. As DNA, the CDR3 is TGTGCCAGCAGCTTGGCAGGACTAGCCTACGAGCAGTACTTC. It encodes CASSLAGLAYEQYF.

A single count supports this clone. The CDR3 loop reads CASSLGLAEYTDTQYF. The CDR3 nucleotides are TGCGCCAGCAGCTTAGGACTAGCGGAATACACAGATACGCAGTATTTT. V and J are TRBV5-1 and TRBJ2-3, with 10 bases fitting TRBD2. V was clipped by 2 bases and J by 2 bases; unmatched bases: 5. CDR3 length: 16 residues. Germline values: CDR1 SGHRS, CDR2 YFSETQ.

The CDR3 reads CASSYGSSTDTQYF. The CDR3 DNA reads as TGTGCCAGCAGTTACGGGTCAAGCACAGATACGCAGTATTTT. V and J are TRBV6-5 and TRBJ2-3, with D uncertain. The germline V and J ends were trimmed by 2 bases and 0 bases, with 6 bases remaining between them. The germline V gene encodes CDR1 MNHEY and CDR2 SVGAGI. The CDR3 loop spans 14 amino acids.

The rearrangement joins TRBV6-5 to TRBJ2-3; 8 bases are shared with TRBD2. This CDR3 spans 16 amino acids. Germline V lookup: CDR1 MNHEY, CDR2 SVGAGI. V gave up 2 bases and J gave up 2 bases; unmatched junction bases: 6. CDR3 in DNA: TGTGCCAGCAGTTACGGGGCTAGCGGGTACACAGATACGCAGTATTTT. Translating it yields CASSYGASGYTDTQYF.

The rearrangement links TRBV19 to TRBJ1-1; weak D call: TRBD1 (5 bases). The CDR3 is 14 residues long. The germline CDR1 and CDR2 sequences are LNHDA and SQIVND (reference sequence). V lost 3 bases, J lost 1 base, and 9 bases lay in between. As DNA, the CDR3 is TGTGCCAGTAGTATCGGGGGGTCGAACACTGAAGCTTTCTTT. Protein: CASSIGGSNTEAFF.

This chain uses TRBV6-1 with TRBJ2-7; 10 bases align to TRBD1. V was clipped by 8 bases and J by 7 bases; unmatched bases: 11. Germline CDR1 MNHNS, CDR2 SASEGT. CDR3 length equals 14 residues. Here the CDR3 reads CASRAGTGVREQYF. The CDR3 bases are TGTGCCAGCCGCGCCGGGACAGGGGTGCGAGAGCAGTACTTC.

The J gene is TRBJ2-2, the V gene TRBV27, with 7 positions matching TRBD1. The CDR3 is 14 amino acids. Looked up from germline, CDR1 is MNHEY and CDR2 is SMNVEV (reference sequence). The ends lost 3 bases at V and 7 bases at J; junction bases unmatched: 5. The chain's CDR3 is CASSLTGFGGELFF. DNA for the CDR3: TGTGCCAGCAGTTTGACAGGGTTTGGCGGGGAGCTGTTTTTT.

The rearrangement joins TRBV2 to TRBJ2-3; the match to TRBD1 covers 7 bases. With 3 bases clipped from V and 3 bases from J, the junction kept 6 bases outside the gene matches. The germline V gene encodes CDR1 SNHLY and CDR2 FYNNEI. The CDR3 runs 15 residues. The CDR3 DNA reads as TGTGCCAGCAGTGATGCAGGGGGTGGGACAGATACGCAGTATTTT. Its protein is CASSDAGGGTDTQYF.

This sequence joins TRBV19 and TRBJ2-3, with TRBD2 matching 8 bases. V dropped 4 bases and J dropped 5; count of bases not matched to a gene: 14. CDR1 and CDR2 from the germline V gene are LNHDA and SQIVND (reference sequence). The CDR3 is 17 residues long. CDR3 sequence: CASSTGIAGWSQDTQYF. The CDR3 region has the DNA TGTGCCAGTAGTACGGGGATAGCGGGATGGTCACAAGATACGCAGTATTTT.

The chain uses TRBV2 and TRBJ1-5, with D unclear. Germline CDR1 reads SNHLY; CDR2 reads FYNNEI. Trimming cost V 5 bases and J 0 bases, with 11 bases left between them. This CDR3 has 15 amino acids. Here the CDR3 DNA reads TGTGCCAGCAGTCAACCGACGGTTAGCAATCAGCCCCAGCATTTT. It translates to CASSQPTVSNQPQHF.

The CDR3 sequence: CASSYSTPGQPQHF. CDR3 nucleotides: TGTGCCAGCAGTTACTCGACACCAGGTCAGCCCCAGCATTTT. The chain combines TRBV6-6 with TRBJ1-5; D uncertain. Trimming took off 0 bases at V and 6 bases at J, with 9 bases between the two ends. CDR1 is MNHNY and CDR2 is SVGAGI in the germline V gene (reference sequence). The CDR3 has 14 amino acids.

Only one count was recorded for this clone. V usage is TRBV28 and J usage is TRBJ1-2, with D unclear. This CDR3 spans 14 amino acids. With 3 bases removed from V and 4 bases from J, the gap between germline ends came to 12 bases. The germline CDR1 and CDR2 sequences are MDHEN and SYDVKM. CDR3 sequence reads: CASSLTPGPYGYTF. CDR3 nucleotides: TGTGCCAGCAGTTTGACCCCCGGGCCCTATGGCTACACCTTC.

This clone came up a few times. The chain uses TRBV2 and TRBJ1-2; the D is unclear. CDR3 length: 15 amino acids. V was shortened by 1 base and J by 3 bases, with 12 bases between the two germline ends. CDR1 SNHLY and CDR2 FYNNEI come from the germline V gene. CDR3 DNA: TGTGCCAGCAGTGAAGGACGGCCACGGGACTATGGCTACACCTTC. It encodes CASSEGRPRDYGYTF. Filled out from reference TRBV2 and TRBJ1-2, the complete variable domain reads EPEVTQTPSHQVTQMGQEVILRCVPISNHLYFYWYRQILGQKVEFLVSFYNNEISEKSEIFDDQFSVERPDGSNFTLKIRSTKLEDSAMYFCASSEGRPRDYGYTFGSGTRLTVV.

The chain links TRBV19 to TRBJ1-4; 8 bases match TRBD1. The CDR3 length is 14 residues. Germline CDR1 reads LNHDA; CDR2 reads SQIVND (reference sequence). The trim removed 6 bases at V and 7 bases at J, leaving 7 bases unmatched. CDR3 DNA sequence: TGTGCCAGTAGACCCCAGGGGGCGCTTGAAAAACTGTTTTTT. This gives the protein CASRPQGALEKLFF.

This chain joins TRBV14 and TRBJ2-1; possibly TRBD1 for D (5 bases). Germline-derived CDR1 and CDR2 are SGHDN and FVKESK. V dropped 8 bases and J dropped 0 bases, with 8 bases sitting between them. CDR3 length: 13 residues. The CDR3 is CASQGSSYNEQFF. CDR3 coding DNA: TGTGCCAGCCAGGGAAGCTCCTACAATGAGCAGTTCTTC.

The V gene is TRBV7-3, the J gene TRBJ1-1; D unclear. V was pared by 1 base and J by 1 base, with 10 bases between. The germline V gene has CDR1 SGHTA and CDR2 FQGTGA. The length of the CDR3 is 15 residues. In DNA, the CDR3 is TGTGCCAGCAGCTTAATCCTCCGGGGGAACACTGAAGCTTTCTTT. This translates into CASSLILRGNTEAFF. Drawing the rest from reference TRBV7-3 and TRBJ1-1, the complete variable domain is GAGVSQTPSNKVTEKGKYVELRCDPISGHTALYWYRQSLGQGPEFLIYFQGTGAADDSGLPNDRFFAVRPEGSVSTLKIQRTERGDSAVYLCASSLILRGNTEAFFGQGTRLTVV.

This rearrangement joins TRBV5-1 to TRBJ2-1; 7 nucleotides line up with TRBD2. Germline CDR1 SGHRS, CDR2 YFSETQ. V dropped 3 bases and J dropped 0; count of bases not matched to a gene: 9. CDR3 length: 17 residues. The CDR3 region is CASSSGLVENSYNEQFF. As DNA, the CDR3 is TGCGCCAGCAGCTCAGGACTAGTCGAAAACTCCTACAATGAGCAGTTCTTC. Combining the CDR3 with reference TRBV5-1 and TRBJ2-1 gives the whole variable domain KAGVTQTPRYLIKTRGQQVTLSCSPISGHRSVSWYQQTPGQGLQFLFEYFSETQRNKGNFPGRFSGRQFSNSRSEMNVSTLELGDSALYLCASSSGLVENSYNEQFFGPGTRLTVL.

The CDR3 loop reads CASQGLLHTYEQYF. CDR3 sequence (DNA): TGTGCCAGCCAGGGACTCCTCCATACCTACGAGCAGTACTTC. The V gene is TRBV6-1, the J gene TRBJ2-5; possible D gene TRBD2, 6 bases. The J call may be faulty, since TRBJ2-7 better matches the DNA end. Germline V lookup: CDR1 MNHNS, CDR2 SASEGT. This CDR3 spans 14 amino acids.

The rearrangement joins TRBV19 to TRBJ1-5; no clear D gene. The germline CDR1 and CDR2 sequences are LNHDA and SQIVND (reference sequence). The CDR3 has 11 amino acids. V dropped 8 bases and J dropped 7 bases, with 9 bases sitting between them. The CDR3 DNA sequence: TGTGCCAGTGGCGGTCAGCAGCCCCAGCATTTT. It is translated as CASGGQQPQHF.

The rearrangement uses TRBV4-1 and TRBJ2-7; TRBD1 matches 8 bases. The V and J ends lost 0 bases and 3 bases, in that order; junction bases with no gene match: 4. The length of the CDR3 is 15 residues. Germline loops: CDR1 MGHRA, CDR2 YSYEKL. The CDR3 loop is CASSQDRGQGYEQYF. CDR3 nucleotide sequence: TGCGCCAGCAGCCAAGACCGCGGACAGGGCTACGAGCAGTACTTC.

The CDR3 DNA reads as TGTGCCAGCAGTACCCCCGGCGGGGAGCTGTTTTTT. Translation: CASSTPGGELFF. The V call is TRBV6-1, the J call TRBJ2-2; D is undetermined. The length of the CDR3 is 12 residues. Per the germline V gene, CDR1 is MNHNS and CDR2 is SASEGT. The V end lost 5 bases, the J end lost 7 bases, and 8 bases lay between the germline ends.

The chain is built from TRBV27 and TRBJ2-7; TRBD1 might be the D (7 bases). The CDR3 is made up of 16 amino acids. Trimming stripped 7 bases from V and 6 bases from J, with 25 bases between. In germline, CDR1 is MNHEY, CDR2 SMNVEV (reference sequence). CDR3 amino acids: CASTLRGTVRVLEQYF. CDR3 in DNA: TGTGCCAGCACCCTACGGGGGACAGTGCGGGTCCTCGAGCAGTACTTC.

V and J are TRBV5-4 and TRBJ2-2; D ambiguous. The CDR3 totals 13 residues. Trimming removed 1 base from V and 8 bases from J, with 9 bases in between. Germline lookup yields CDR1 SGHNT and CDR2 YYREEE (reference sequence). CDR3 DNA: TGTGCCAGCAGCTTGATCCCTCGGGGGGAGCTGTTTTTT. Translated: CASSLIPRGELFF.

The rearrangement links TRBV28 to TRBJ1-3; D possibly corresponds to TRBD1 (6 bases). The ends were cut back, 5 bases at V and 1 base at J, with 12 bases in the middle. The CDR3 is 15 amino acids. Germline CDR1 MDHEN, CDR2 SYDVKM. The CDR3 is CASSLYRVSGNTIYF. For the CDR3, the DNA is TGTGCCAGCAGTCTCTACAGGGTGTCTGGAAACACCATATATTTT.

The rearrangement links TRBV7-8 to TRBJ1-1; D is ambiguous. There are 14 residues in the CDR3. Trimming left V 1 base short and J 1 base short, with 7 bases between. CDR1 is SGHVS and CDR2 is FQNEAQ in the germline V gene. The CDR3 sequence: CASSLGRRNTEAFF. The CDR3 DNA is TGTGCCAGCAGCTTAGGCAGGAGGAACACTGAAGCTTTCTTT.